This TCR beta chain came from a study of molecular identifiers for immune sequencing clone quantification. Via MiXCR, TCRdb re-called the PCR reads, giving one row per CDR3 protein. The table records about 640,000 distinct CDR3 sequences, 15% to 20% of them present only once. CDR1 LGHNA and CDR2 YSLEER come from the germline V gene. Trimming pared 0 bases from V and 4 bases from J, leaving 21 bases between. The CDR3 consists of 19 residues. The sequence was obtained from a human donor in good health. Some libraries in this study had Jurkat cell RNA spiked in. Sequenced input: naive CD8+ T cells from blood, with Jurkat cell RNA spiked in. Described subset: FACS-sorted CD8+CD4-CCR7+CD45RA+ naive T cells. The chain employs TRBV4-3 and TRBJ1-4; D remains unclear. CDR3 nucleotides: TGCGCCAGCAGCCAAGAGACTTTGCCGGACCGTGGCCATAATGAAAAACTGTTTTTT. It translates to CASSQETLPDRGHNEKLFF.